This T cell receptor beta chain stems from a study of cytomegalovirus exposure and HLA in healthy donors. Primers included in the PCR were 60 Vbeta and 13 Jbeta primers. Profiling relied on immunoSEQ multiplex PCR, and the TCRdb table lists in-frame clones only, not all of them. The sample records around 150,000 clones, approximately 80% being singletons. This clone was counted a single time. Sequencing was done on a sample of PBMCs. This TCR derives from a man in his forties in good health and CMV-seronegative.

CDR3 sequence: CASSSPTAMNTEAFF. CDR3 in DNA: TGTGCCAGCAGTTCCCCGACTGCCATGAACACTGAAGCTTTCTTT. The chain couples TRBV6-5 to TRBJ1-1; D remains unclear. The CDR3 is 15 residues long. Germline CDR1 and CDR2: MNHEY and SVGAGI. V lost 4 bases and J lost 0, with 12 bases in between.